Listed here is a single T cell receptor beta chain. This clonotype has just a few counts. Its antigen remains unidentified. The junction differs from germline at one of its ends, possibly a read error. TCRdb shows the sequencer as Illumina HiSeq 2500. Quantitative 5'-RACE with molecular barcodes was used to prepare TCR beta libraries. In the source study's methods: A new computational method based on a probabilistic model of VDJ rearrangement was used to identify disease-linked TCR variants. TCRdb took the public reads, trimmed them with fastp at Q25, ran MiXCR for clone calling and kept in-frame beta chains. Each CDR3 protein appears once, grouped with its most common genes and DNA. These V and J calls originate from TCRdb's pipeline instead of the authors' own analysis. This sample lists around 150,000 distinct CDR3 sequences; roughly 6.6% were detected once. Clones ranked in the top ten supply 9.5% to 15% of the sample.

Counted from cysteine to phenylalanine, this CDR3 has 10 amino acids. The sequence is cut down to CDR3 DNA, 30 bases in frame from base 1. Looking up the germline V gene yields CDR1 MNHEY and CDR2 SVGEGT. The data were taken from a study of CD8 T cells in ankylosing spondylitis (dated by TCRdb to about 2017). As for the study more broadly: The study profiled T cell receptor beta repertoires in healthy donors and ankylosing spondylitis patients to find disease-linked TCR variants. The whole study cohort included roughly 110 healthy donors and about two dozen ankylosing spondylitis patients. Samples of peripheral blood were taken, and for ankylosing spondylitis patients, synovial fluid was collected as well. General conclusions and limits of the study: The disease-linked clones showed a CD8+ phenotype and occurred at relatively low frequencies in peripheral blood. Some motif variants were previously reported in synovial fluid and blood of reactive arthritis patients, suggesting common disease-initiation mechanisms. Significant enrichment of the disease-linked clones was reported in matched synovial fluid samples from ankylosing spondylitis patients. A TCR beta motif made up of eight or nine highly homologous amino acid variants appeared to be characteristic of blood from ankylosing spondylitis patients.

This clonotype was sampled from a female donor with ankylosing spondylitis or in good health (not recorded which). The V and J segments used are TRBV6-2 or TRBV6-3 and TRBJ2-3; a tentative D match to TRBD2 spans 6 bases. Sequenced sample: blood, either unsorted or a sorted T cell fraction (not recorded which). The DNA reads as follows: TGTGCCAGCAGAGAACGGGACTTCCATTTT. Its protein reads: CASRERDFHF.